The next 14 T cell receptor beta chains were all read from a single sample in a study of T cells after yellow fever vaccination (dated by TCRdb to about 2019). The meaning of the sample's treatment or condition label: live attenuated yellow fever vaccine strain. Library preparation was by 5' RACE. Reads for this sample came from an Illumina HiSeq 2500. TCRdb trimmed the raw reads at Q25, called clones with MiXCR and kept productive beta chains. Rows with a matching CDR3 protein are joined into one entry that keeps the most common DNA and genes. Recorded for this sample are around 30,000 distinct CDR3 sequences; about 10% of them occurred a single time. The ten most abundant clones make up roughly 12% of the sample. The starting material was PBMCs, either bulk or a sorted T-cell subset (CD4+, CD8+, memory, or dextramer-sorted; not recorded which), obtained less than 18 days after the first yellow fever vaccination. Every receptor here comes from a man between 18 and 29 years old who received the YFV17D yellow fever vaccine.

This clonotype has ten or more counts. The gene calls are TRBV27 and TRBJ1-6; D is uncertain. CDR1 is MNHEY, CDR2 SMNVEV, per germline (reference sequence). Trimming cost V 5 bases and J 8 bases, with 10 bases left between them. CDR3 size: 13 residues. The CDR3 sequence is CASSPIFDSPLHF. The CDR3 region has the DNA TGTGCCAGCAGTCCCATCTTTGATTCACCCCTCCACTTT.

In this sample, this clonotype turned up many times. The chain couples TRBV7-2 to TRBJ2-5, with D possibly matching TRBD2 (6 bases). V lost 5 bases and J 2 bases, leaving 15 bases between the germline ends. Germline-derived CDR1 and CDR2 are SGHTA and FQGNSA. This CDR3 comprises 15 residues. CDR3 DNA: TGTGCCAGCAGCCTCGCGGGGATAAGGCAAGAGACCCAGTACTTC. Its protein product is CASSLAGIRQETQYF.

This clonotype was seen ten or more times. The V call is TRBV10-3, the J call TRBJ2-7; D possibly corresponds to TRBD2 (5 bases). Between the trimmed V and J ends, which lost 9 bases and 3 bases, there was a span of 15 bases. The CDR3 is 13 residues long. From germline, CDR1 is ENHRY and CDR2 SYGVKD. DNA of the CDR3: TGTGCCATGAGCCCGGGAAAAGACTACGAGCAGTACGTC. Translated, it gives CAMSPGKDYEQYV.

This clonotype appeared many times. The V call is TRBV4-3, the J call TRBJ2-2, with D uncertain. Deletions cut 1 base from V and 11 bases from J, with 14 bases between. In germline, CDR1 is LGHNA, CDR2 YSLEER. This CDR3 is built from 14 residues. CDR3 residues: CASSQVSGQAELFF. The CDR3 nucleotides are TGCGCCAGCAGCCAAGTTAGTGGGCAGGCAGAGCTGTTTTTT.

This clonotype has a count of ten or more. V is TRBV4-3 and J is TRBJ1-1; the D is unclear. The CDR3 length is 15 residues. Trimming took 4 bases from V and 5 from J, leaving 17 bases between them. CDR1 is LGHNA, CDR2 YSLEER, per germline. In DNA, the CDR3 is TGCGCCAGCAGCCTTTCCCCGCTCCTCGGAACTGAAGCTTTCTTT. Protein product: CASSLSPLLGTEAFF.

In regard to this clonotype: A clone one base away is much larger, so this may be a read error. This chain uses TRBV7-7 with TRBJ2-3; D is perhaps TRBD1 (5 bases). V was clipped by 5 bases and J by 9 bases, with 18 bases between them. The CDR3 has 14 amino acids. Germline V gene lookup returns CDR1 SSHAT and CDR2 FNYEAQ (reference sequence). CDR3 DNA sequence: TGTGCCAGCAGCCCAGGGTCCCGGACCGGGACGCAGTATTTT. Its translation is CASSPGSRTGTQYF.

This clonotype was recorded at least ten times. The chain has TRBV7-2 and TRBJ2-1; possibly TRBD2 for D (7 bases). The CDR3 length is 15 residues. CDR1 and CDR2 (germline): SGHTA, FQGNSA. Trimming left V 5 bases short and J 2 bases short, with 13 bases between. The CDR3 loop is CASSPRGAPYNEQFF. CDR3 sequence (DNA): TGTGCCAGCAGCCCCCGGGGGGCCCCCTACAATGAGCAGTTCTTC.

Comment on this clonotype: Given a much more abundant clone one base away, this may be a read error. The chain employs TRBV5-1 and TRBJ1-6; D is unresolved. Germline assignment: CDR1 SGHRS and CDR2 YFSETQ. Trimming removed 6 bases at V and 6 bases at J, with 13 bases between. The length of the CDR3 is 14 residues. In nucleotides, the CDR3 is TGCGCCAGCAAGGCGAGCCTGGGTAATTCACCCCTCCACTTT. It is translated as CASKASLGNSPLHF.

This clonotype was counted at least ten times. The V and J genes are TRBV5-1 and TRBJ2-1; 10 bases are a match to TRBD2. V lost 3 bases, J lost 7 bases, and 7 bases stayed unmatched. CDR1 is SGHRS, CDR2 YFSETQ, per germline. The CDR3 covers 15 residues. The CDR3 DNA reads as TGCGCCAGCAGCTGGCAAGCGGGGGGGCTTAATGAGCAGTTCTTC. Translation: CASSWQAGGLNEQFF.

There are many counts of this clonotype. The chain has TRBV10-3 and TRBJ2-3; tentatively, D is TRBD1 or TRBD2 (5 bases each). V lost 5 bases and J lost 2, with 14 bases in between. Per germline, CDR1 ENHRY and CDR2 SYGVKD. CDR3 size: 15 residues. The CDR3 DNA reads TGTGCCATCAGTCATGGGGGTCTAATCACAGATACGCAGTATTTT. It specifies CAISHGGLITDTQYF.

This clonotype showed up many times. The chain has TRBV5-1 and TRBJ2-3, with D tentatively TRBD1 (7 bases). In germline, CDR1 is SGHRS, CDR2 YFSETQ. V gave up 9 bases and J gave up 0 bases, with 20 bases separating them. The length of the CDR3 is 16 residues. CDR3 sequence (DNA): TGCGCCACCTCGGGAGACAGGGCTTCTAGCACAGATACGCAGTATTTT. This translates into CATSGDRASSTDTQYF.

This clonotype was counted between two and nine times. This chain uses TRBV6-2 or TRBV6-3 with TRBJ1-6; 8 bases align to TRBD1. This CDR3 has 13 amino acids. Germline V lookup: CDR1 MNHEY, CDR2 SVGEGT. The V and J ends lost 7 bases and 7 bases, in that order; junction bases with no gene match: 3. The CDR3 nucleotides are TGTGCCAGCACCCGACAGGGGAATTCACCCCTCCACTTT. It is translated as CASTRQGNSPLHF.

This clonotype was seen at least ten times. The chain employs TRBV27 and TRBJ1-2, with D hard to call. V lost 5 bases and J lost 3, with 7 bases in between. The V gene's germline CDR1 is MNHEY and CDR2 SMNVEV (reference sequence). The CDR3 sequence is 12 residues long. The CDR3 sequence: CASSDRYYGYTF. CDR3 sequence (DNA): TGTGCCAGCAGTGACCGCTACTATGGCTACACCTTC.

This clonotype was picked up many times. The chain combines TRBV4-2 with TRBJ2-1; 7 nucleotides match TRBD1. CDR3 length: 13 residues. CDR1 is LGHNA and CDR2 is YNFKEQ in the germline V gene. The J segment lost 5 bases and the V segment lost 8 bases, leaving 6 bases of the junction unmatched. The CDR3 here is CASATGTDNEQFF. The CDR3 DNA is TGTGCCAGCGCGACAGGGACGGACAATGAGCAGTTCTTC.